A selection of T cell receptor beta chains follows, all from one sample in a study of CD8 T cells in ankylosing spondylitis. TCRdb called the 5' RACE reads again in MiXCR, with one record for every CDR3 protein. The sample contains a few hundred thousand distinct CDR3 sequences, 10% to 13% of which appear only once. Specimen: blood, either unsorted or a sorted T cell fraction (not recorded which). The receptor set was obtained from a male donor with ankylosing spondylitis or in good health (not recorded which). Each CDR3 is given with its conserved first and last residue. The D gene is left open where the match is weak. Expanded clones are given a class, and other clones once, few, many or no size at all.

j_call d_call clone_size v_call cdr3_aa cdr3_nt
TRBJ2-5 TRBD2 NA TRBV20-1 CSASLAGALAGTQYF TGCAGTGCTAGTTTGGCGGGGGCCCTAGCGGGGACCCAGTACTTC
TRBJ1-2 NA many TRBV5-1 CASSPGDGFYGYTF TGCGCCAGCAGCCCAGGGGACGGGTTCTATGGCTACACCTTC
TRBJ2-3 NA many TRBV10-3 CAIRTGSRADTQYF TGTGCCATCAGAACCGGGTCTAGAGCAGATACGCAGTATTTT
TRBJ2-3 NA many TRBV20-1 CSALVTSTDTQYF TGCAGTGCTCTCGTGACTAGTACGGATACGCAGTATTTT
TRBJ2-5 NA NA TRBV7-6 CASSMTQETQYF TGTGCCAGCAGCATGACCCAAGAGACCCAGTACTTC
TRBJ2-1 NA NA TRBV5-1 CASSLAPGDNEQFF TGCGCCAGCAGCTTGGCCCCAGGGGACAATGAGCAGTTCTTC
TRBJ2-7 NA few TRBV2 CASSVGHEQYF TGTGCCAGCAGTGTCGGACACGAGCAGTACTTC
TRBJ1-2 NA many TRBV12-3/TRBV12-4 CASSQPGRIYGYTF TGTGCCAGCAGTCAGCCGGGGAGGATCTATGGCTACACCTTC
TRBJ1-5 TRBD1 few TRBV20-1 CSATGTGDNQPQHF TGCAGTGCCACCGGGACAGGAGACAATCAGCCCCAGCATTTT
TRBJ2-7 TRBD1 NA TRBV10-2 CASSEFTGTGGSYEQYF TGCGCCAGCAGTGAATTCACCGGGACAGGGGGCTCCTACGAGCAGTACTTC
TRBJ2-7 NA NA TRBV20-1 CSAKDEQYF TGCAGTGCAAAGGACGAGCAGTACTTC
TRBJ2-7 TRBD1 few TRBV20-1 CSARSTGTGDSEQYF TGCAGTGCTCGATCTACCGGGACAGGGGATTCCGAGCAGTACTTC
TRBJ1-1 NA many TRBV5-1 CASSLGPTNTEAFF TGCGCCAGCAGCTTGGGACCGACGAACACTGAAGCTTTCTTT
TRBJ2-3 NA few TRBV2 CASSEKDLGTDTQYF TGTGCCAGCAGTGAGAAGGACCTTGGCACAGATACGCAGTATTTT
TRBJ2-1 NA many TRBV7-3 CASSLVNDNEQFF TGTGCCAGCAGCTTAGTAAACGACAATGAGCAGTTCTTC
TRBJ2-5 TRBD2 many TRBV7-8 CASSSLLAGEETQYF TGTGCCAGCAGCTCCCTCCTAGCGGGGGAAGAGACCCAGTACTTC
TRBJ2-6 TRBD2 many TRBV7-6 CASSLALERGFSGANVLTF TGTGCCAGCAGCTTAGCGCTAGAGCGGGGGTTCTCTGGGGCCAACGTCCTGACTTTC
TRBJ1-1 NA many TRBV28 CASSLSTISNTEAFF TGTGCCAGCAGTTTGTCTACAATTTCGAACACTGAAGCTTTCTTT
TRBJ2-3 TRBD2 few TRBV20-1 CSARDPSMTSGGTDTQYF TGCAGTGCTAGAGATCCCTCTATGACTAGCGGGGGAACAGATACGCAGTATTTT
TRBJ2-2 NA NA TRBV29-1 CSVGRNPNTGELFF TGCAGCGTTGGTCGCAATCCGAACACCGGGGAGCTGTTTTTT
TRBJ1-2 TRBD1 NA TRBV20-1 CSAPGQGRGDTF TGCAGTGCCCCAGGACAGGGGCGCGGCGACACCTTC
TRBJ2-2 TRBD2 few TRBV5-1 CASSHKIAGNTGELFF TGCGCCAGCAGCCATAAAATAGCGGGGAACACCGGGGAGCTGTTTTTT
TRBJ2-5 TRBD2 many TRBV20-1 CSARGQAGGQETQYF TGCAGTGCCCGAGGACAAGCGGGGGGGCAGGAGACCCAGTACTTC
TRBJ1-1 NA many TRBV5-6 CASSFHRNTEAFF TGTGCCAGCAGCTTCCACAGGAACACTGAAGCTTTCTTT
TRBJ2-3 TRBD1 many TRBV20-1 CSAREATGGFTDTQYF TGCAGTGCTAGAGAGGCGACAGGGGGTTTCACAGATACGCAGTATTTT
TRBJ2-5 NA few TRBV7-6 CASSLDDQRRHF TGTGCCAGCAGCTTGGATGACCAGCGCAGACACTTC
TRBJ1-6 TRBD1 NA TRBV5-1 CASSLGQGPSPLHF TGCGCCAGCAGCTTGGGACAGGGGCCTTCACCCCTCCACTTT
TRBJ1-4 NA few TRBV5-1 CASSEQATNEKLFF TGCGCCAGCAGCGAACAAGCAACTAATGAAAAACTGTTTTTT
TRBJ2-7 NA many TRBV20-1 CSAPFLGRTYEQYF TGCAGTGCTCCCTTCCTTGGACGCACCTACGAGCAGTACTTC
TRBJ2-3 TRBD2 many TRBV29-1 CSVLSGGGPDTQYF TGCAGCGTTTTGAGCGGGGGGGGCCCAGATACGCAGTATTTT
TRBJ1-1 NA few TRBV20-1 CSARARRSTEAFF TGCAGTGCTAGAGCTAGGAGGAGTACTGAAGCTTTCTTT
TRBJ1-3 NA NA TRBV11-2 CASSLAGANTIYF TGTGCCAGCAGCTTAGCAGGGGCAAACACCATATATTTT
TRBJ2-5 TRBD2 many TRBV5-6 CASSTWFSGGHQETQYF TGTGCCAGCAGCACGTGGTTTAGCGGGGGGCACCAAGAGACCCAGTACTTC
TRBJ2-1 NA many TRBV12-3/TRBV12-4 CACSPGGTTYNEQFF TGTGCCTGCTCCCCCGGGGGGACAACCTACAATGAGCAGTTCTTC
TRBJ2-4 NA many TRBV5-1 CASSSPGGPENIQYF TGCGCCAGCAGCTCCCCTGGAGGGCCTGAAAACATTCAGTACTTC
TRBJ1-1 NA many TRBV20-1 CSARDWELGTEAFF TGCAGTGCTAGAGATTGGGAATTGGGCACTGAAGCTTTCTTT
TRBJ2-1 TRBD1 many TRBV7-2 CASSSVGQGYDEQFF TGTGCCAGCAGCTCAGTGGGACAGGGTTACGATGAGCAGTTCTTC
TRBJ1-3 TRBD1 many TRBV7-9 CASSSLDRFFGNTIYF TGTGCCAGCAGCTCACTGGACAGGTTCTTTGGAAACACCATATATTTT
TRBJ2-3 TRBD2 many TRBV6-1 CASIPNGLAAPDTQYF TGTGCCAGCATCCCCAATGGGCTAGCGGCACCAGATACGCAGTATTTT
TRBJ1-1 TRBD1 few TRBV6-1 CASTLPGDRYTEAFF TGTGCCAGCACCCTGCCCGGGGACAGATACACTGAAGCTTTCTTT
TRBJ1-2 TRBD1 many TRBV12-3/TRBV12-4 CASSGDRGSVGYTF TGTGCCAGCAGTGGGGACAGGGGATCAGTTGGCTACACCTTC
TRBJ1-2 TRBD1 many TRBV3-1 CASSQVGDRGDPNYGYTF TGTGCCAGCAGCCAAGTAGGCGACAGGGGCGACCCTAACTATGGCTACACCTTC